A selection of T cell receptor beta chains follows, all from one sample in a study of blood T cell repertoires in COVID-19. This table comes from immunoSEQ multiplex PCR, and its TCRdb copy is limited to in-frame clones, with some not included. This table has around 62,000 clones, approximately 88% appearing once. Material: peripheral blood. The receptors were sampled from a man aged 45-65 years with active COVID-19. The CDR3 runs from the conserved cysteine through the conserved F or W. The D gene is left open where the match is weak. Clone size is not always given. Where it is, it says once, few, many or a class for expanded clones.

size,J,D,V,CDR3,DNA
NA,TRBJ2-7,NA,TRBV7-8,CASSQTTDSGFF,TGTGCCAGCAGCCAGACCACGGACAGCGGTTTTTTC
NA,TRBJ1-4,NA,TRBV28,CASSPVRGSVEKLFF,TGTGCCAGCAGTCCCGTTAGGGGGAGTGTCGAAAAACTGTTTTTT
NA,TRBJ2-5,NA,TRBV2,CASSEQGWETQYF,TGTGCCAGCAGTGAACAGGGTTGGGAGACCCAGTACTTC
NA,TRBJ1-6,TRBD1,TRBV11-2,CASSFGQGVDSPLHF,TGTGCCAGCAGCTTCGGACAGGGGGTGGATTCACCCCTCCACTTT
NA,TRBJ1-4,NA,TRBV2,CASSSPFNEKLFF,TGTGCCAGCTCGTCCCCGTTTAATGAAAAACTGTTTTTT
NA,TRBJ2-3,TRBD2,TRBV6-2/TRBV6-3,CASSSWTSGDTDTQYF,TGTGCCAGCAGTTCCTGGACTAGCGGGGACACAGATACGCAGTATTTT
NA,TRBJ2-7,NA,TRBV6-2/TRBV6-3,CASSRAGSIFEQYF,TGTGCCAGCAGTCGCGCAGGGTCTATCTTCGAGCAGTACTTC
NA,TRBJ1-4,NA,TRBV30,CAWSTQTGPYEKLFF,TGTGCCTGGAGTACCCAGACAGGCCCTTATGAAAAACTGTTTTTT
few,TRBJ2-1,NA,TRBV21-1,CASSKGNGGRSYNEQFF,TGTGCCAGCAGCAAAGGTAATGGAGGGCGCTCCTACAATGAGCAGTTCTTC
once,TRBJ2-5,TRBD1,TRBV7-2,CASTFGQAAETQYF,TGTGCCAGCACCTTCGGACAGGCGGCGGAGACCCAGTACTTC
NA,TRBJ2-3,TRBD2,TRBV5-1,CASSSGLAGAHRDTQYF,TGCGCCAGCAGCTCGGGACTAGCGGGGGCCCACCGGGATACGCAGTATTTT
few,TRBJ2-7,TRBD1,TRBV13,CASSIRGRGLHPYEQYF,TGTGCCAGCAGCATAAGGGGCAGGGGGCTCCACCCCTACGAGCAGTACTTC
NA,TRBJ1-2,TRBD1,TRBV5-5,CASSWGTGEIWGYGYTF,TGTGCCAGCAGCTGGGGGACAGGGGAGATTTGGGGATATGGCTACACCTTC
NA,TRBJ2-1,TRBD1,TRBV24-1,CATSRTGGTYNEQFF,TGTGCCACCAGTCGGACAGGGGGCACCTACAATGAGCAGTTCTTC
NA,TRBJ1-1,TRBD1,TRBV29-1,CSVEQGGTEAFF,TGCAGCGTTGAGCAGGGGGGCACTGAAGCTTTCTTT
NA,TRBJ2-7,NA,TRBV11-2,CASSITTSGDEQYF,TGTGCCAGCAGCATTACGACTAGTGGCGACGAGCAGTACTTC
NA,TRBJ1-5,NA,TRBV2,CASSGGWGGNQPQHF,TGTGCCAGCAGTGGAGGTTGGGGGGGAAATCAGCCCCAGCATTTT
NA,TRBJ2-1,NA,TRBV5-1,CASSLDLSSYNEQFF,TGCGCCAGCAGCTTGGACTTGAGCTCCTACAATGAGCAGTTCTTC
NA,TRBJ2-7,NA,TRBV4-2,CASSQDGQPSYEQYF,TGTGCCAGCAGCCAAGATGGACAGCCTTCCTACGAGCAGTACTTC
once,TRBJ1-2,NA,TRBV2,CAGTGSTNYGYTF,TGTGCCGGCACGGGGTCGACTAACTATGGCTACACCTTC
NA,TRBJ2-3,TRBD2,TRBV13,CASSPGLAGVGDTQYF,TGTGCCAGCAGCCCCGGACTAGCGGGAGTTGGAGATACGCAGTATTTT
NA,TRBJ1-4,TRBD1,TRBV15,CATSRDRGTGGGEKLFF,TGTGCCACCAGCAGAGATCGGGGGACAGGGGGTGGCGAAAAACTGTTTTTT
NA,TRBJ1-6,NA,TRBV11-2,CASSARPTGILTPLHF,TGTGCCAGCAGCGCCCGGCCTACAGGGATATTAACACCCCTCCACTTT
NA,TRBJ2-5,NA,TRBV6-6,CATRAGNQETQYF,TGTGCCACCCGGGCGGGTAACCAAGAGACCCAGTACTTC
once,TRBJ2-5,NA,TRBV9,CASSVDSRATETQYF,TGTGCCAGCAGCGTAGATTCCCGTGCTACGGAGACCCAGTACTTC
NA,TRBJ1-5,TRBD1,TRBV7-2,CASSWGQYSNQPQHF,TGTGCCAGCAGCTGGGGACAGTATAGCAATCAGCCCCAGCATTTT
NA,TRBJ2-4,TRBD1,TRBV7-9,CASSWDRELTKNIQYF,TGTGCCAGCAGCTGGGACAGGGAACTTACCAAAAACATTCAGTACTTC
NA,TRBJ2-1,TRBD2,TRBV9,CASSVAMSGAFNEQFF,TGTGCCAGCAGCGTCGCGATGAGCGGGGCCTTTAATGAGCAGTTCTTC
NA,TRBJ2-4,NA,TRBV2,CASEEGYLIPLAKNIQYF,TGTGCCAGCGAAGAGGGTTATCTTATCCCCCTAGCCAAAAACATTCAGTACTTC
NA,TRBJ2-2,NA,TRBV5-5,CASSLEALNTGELFF,TGTGCCAGCAGCTTGGAAGCTCTGAACACCGGGGAGCTGTTTTTT
few,TRBJ2-2,NA,TRBV6-5,CASSSFSTGELFF,TGTGCCAGCAGCTCTTTCTCCACCGGGGAGCTGTTTTTT
NA,TRBJ2-7,NA,TRBV7-9,CASSPRGGRGGYEQYF,TGTGCCAGCAGCCCCCGAGGGGGGAGGGGGGGTTACGAGCAGTACTTC
NA,TRBJ2-1,TRBD2,TRBV10-3,CAISALGLAGVVDNEQFF,TGTGCCATCAGCGCACTGGGACTAGCGGGAGTGGTTGATAATGAGCAGTTCTTC
NA,TRBJ1-1,NA,TRBV10-3,CAISTGQENTEAFF,TGTGCCATCAGTACGGGACAAGAGAACACTGAAGCTTTCTTT